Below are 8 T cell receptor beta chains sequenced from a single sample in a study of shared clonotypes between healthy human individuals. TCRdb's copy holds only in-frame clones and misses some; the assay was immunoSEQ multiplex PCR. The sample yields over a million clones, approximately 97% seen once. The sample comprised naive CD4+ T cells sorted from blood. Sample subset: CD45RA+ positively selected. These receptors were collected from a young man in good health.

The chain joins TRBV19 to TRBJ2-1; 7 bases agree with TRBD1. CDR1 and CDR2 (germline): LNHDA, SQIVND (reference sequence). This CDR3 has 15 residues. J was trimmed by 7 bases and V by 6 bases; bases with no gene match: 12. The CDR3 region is CASSKRGLRGNEQFF. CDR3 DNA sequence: TGTGCCAGTAGCAAAAGGGGGCTTAGAGGGAATGAGCAGTTCTTC.

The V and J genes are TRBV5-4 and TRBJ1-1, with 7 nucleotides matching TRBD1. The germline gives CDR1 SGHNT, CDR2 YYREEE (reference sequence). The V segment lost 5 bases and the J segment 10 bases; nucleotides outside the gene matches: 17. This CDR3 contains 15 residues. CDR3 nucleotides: TGTGCCAGCAGTCTACCCGGGACAGCTGGGGGGGGAGCTTTCTTT. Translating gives CASSLPGTAGGGAFF.

As DNA, the CDR3 is TGTGCCATCAGTGAGCGCTCACTAGCTGCCATTCAGTACTTC. This sequence encodes CAISERSLAAIQYF. The chain uses TRBV10-3 and TRBJ2-4; D is perhaps TRBD2 (6 bases). V gave up 2 bases and J gave up 9 bases, with 14 bases separating them. There are 14 residues in the CDR3. Per germline, CDR1 ENHRY and CDR2 SYGVKD.

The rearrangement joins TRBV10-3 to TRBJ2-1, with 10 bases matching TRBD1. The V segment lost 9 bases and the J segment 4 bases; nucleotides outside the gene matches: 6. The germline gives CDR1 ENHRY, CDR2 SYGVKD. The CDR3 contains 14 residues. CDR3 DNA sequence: TGTGCCATTTCACGGACAGGGGGGTACAATGAGCAGTTCTTC. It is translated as CAISRTGGYNEQFF.

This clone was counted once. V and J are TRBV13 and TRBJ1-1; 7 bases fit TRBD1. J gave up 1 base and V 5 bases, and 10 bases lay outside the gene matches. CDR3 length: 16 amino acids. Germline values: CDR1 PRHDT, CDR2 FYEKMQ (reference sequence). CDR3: CASSPSRDSWNTEAFF. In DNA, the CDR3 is TGTGCCAGCAGCCCCTCCCGGGACAGCTGGAACACTGAAGCTTTCTTT.

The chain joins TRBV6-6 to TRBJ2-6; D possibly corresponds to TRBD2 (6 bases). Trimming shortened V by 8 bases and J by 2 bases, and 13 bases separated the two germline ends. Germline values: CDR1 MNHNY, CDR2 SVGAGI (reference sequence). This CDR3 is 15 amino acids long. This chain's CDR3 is CASGGSLTGANVLTF. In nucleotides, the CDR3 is TGTGCCAGCGGGGGGTCGCTTACTGGGGCCAACGTCCTGACTTTC.

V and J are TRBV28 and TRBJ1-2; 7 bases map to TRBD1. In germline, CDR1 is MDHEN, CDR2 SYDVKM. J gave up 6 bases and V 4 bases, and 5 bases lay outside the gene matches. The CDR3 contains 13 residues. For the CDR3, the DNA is TGTGCCAGCAGTTCTGGACAGGTGGATGGCTACACCTTC. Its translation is CASSSGQVDGYTF.

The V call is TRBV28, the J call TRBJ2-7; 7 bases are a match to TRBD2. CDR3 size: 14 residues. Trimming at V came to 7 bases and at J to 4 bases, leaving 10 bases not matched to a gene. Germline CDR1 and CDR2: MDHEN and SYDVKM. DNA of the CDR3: TGTGCCAGCACCCTCCGGGGGAGGGGTTACGAGCAGTACTTC. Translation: CASTLRGRGYEQYF.